Presented here are 5 T cell receptor beta chains from one specimen sequenced in a study of T cells in Graves' hyperthyroidism and ophthalmopathy. RNA transcripts yielded amplified TCR beta CDR3 regions. The primer set for the first-round RT-PCR of the TCR CDR3 was HTBI. TCRdb re-derived calls from the multiplex PCR reads in MiXCR, one entry per CDR3 protein. This sample carries roughly 93,000 distinct CDR3 sequences, around 37% of them seen once, and the ten largest clones take approximately 10%. Sequences were obtained from peripheral blood or thyroid tissue (not recorded which). These receptor sequences come from a woman between 25 and 40 years old with Graves' hyperthyroidism.

This clonotype was seen repeatedly, ten times or more. The genes are TRBV6-5 and TRBJ2-2; a possible D gene is TRBD2 (5 bases). The V end lost 4 bases, the J end lost 5 bases, and 20 bases lay between the germline ends. The germline CDR1 and CDR2 sequences are MNHEY and SVGAGI. CDR3 length: 17 residues. The CDR3 bases are TGTGCCAGCAGTTTGTACAATTTGTGGGGAGAGACCGGGGAGCTGTTTTTT. It specifies CASSLYNLWGETGELFF.

This clonotype was observed at least ten times. V usage is TRBV5-1 and J usage is TRBJ2-5; the match to TRBD2 covers 8 bases. The CDR3 contains 13 residues. J lost 2 bases, V lost 6 bases, and 3 bases had no gene match. Germline V gives CDR1 SGHRS, CDR2 YFSETQ. DNA of the CDR3: TGCGCCAGCAAGGTAGCGGGACAAGAGACCCAGTACTTC. Its protein is CASKVAGQETQYF.

A few counts support this clonotype. The chain links TRBV7-9 to TRBJ1-2; maybe TRBD1 (6 bases). Trimming cost V 6 bases and J 1 base, with 27 bases left between them. In germline, CDR1 is SEHNR, CDR2 FQNEAQ (reference sequence). This CDR3 has 19 amino acids. The CDR3, as DNA: TGTGCCAGCAGTTACTCGAGGCCCCCTACGGGGGCTCTTAACTATGGCTACACCTTC. As protein: CASSYSRPPTGALNYGYTF. Supplemented by reference TRBV7-9 and TRBJ1-2, the full variable domain reads DTGVSQNPRHKITKRGQNVTFRCDPISEHNRLYWYRQTLGQGPEFLTYFQNEAQLEKSRLLSDRFSAERPKGSFSTLEIQRTEQGDSAMYLCASSYSRPPTGALNYGYTFGSGTRLTVV.

The rearrangement uses TRBV7-6 and TRBJ1-6; TRBD1 agrees at 9 bases. Losses at the gene ends were 4 bases for V and 8 bases for J; bases not matched to a gene: 6. This CDR3 is 15 amino acids long. Germline V gene sequence: CDR1 SGHVS, CDR2 FNYEAQ. CDR3 loop: CASSSRDRVDSPLHF. For the CDR3, the DNA is TGTGCCAGCAGCTCCCGGGACAGGGTGGATTCACCCCTCCACTTT.

This clonotype turned up a few times. This sequence joins TRBV25-1 and TRBJ1-2; no reliable D call. V shed 5 bases and J shed 4 bases, with 23 bases lying between them. Germline values: CDR1 MGHDK, CDR2 SYGVNS. The CDR3 is 17 residues long. CDR3 residues: CASSRWSTRGDTYGYTF. Written as DNA, the CDR3 is TGTGCCAGCAGTCGTTGGAGCACACGAGGAGATACCTATGGCTACACCTTC.